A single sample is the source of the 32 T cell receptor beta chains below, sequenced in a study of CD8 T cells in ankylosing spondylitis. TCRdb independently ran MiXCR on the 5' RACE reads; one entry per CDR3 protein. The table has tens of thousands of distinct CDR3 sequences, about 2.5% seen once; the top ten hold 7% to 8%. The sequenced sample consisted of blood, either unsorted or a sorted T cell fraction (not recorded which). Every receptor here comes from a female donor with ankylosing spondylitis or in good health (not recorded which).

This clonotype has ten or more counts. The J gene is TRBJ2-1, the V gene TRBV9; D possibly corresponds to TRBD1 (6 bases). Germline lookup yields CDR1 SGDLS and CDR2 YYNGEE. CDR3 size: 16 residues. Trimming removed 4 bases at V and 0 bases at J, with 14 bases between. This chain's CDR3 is CASSPPPGASYNEQFF. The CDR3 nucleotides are TGTGCCAGCAGCCCACCCCCAGGGGCCTCCTACAATGAGCAGTTCTTC.

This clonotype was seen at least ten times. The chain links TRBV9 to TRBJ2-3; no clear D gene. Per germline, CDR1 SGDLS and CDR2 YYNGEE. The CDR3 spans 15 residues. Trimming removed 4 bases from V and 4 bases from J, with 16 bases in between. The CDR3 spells CASSSRPEEADTQYF. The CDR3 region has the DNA TGTGCCAGCAGCTCTCGGCCAGAAGAGGCAGATACGCAGTATTTT.

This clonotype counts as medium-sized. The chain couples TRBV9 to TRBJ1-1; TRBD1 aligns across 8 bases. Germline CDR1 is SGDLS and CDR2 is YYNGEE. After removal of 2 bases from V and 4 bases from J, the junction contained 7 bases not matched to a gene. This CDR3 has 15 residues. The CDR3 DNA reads TGTGCCAGCAGCGTGGACAGGGATTGGGGCACTGAAGCTTTCTTT. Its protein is CASSVDRDWGTEAFF.

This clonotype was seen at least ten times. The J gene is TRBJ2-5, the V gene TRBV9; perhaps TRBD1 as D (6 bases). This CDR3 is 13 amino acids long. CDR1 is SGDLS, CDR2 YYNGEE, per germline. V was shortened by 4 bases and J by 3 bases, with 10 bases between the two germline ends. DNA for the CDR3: TGTGCCAGCAGCAACAGGGTGGAAGAGACCCAGTACTTC. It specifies CASSNRVEETQYF. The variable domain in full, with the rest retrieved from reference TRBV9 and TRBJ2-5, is DSGVTQTPKHLITATGQRVTLRCSPRSGDLSVYWYQQSLDQGLQFLIQYYNGEERAKGNILERFSAQQFPDLHSELNLSSLELGDSALYFCASSNRVEETQYFGPGTRLLVL.

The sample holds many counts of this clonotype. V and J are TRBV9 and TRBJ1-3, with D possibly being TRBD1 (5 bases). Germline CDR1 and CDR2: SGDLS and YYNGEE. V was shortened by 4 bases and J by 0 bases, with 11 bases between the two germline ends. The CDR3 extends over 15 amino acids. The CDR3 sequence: CASSPQANSGNTIYF. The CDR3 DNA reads TGTGCCAGCAGCCCACAGGCGAACTCTGGAAACACCATATATTTT.

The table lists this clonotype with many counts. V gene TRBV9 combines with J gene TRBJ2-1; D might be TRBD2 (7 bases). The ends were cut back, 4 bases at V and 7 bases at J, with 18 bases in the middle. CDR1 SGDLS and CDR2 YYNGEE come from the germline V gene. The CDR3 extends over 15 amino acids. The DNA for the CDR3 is TGTGCCAGCAGCCCTAAAGGGGGGGCTTGGAATGAGCAGTTCTTC. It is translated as CASSPKGGAWNEQFF. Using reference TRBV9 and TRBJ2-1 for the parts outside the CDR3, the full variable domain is DSGVTQTPKHLITATGQRVTLRCSPRSGDLSVYWYQQSLDQGLQFLIQYYNGEERAKGNILERFSAQQFPDLHSELNLSSLELGDSALYFCASSPKGGAWNEQFFGPGTRLTVL.

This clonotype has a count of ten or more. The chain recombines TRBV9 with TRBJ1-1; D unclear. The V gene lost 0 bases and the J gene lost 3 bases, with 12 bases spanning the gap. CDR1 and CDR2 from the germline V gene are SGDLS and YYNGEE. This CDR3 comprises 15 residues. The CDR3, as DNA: TGTGCCAGCAGCGTAGCCCCACTAGGGTACACTGAAGCTTTCTTT. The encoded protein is CASSVAPLGYTEAFF.

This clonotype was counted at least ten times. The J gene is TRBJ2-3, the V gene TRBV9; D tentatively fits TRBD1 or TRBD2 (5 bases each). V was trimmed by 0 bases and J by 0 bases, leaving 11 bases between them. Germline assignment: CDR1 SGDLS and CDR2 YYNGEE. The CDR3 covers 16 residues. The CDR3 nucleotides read TGTGCCAGCAGCGTAGCGGGGCTCACTAGCACAGATACGCAGTATTTT. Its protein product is CASSVAGLTSTDTQYF.

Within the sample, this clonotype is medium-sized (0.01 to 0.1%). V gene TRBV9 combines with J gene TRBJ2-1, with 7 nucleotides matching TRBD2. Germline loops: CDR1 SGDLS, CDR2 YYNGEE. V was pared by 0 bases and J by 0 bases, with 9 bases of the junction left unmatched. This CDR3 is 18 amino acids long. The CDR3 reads CASSVGLAGVSSYNEQFF. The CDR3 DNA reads TGTGCCAGCAGCGTAGGGTTAGCGGGTGTAAGCTCCTACAATGAGCAGTTCTTC.

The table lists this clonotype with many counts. The CDR3 DNA is TGTGCCAGCAGCGTAGGCGGGACAGACAACTATGGCTACACCTTC. Its protein is CASSVGGTDNYGYTF. The chain recombines TRBV9 with TRBJ1-2, with TRBD1 matching over 7 bases. After removal of 0 bases from V and 2 bases from J, the junction contained 4 bases not matched to a gene. The CDR3 is 15 amino acids. In germline, CDR1 is SGDLS, CDR2 YYNGEE.

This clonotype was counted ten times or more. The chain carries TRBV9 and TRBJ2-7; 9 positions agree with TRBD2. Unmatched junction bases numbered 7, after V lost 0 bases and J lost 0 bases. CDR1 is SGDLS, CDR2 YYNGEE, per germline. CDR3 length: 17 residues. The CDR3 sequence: CASSVEGSSGASYEQYF. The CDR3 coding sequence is TGTGCCAGCAGCGTAGAAGGGTCTAGCGGGGCCTCCTACGAGCAGTACTTC.

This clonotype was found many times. The CDR3 coding sequence is TGTGCCAGCAGCGCCTCGGGGGGGGCTAACTATGGCTACACCTTC. Translating it yields CASSASGGANYGYTF. The rearrangement uses TRBV9 and TRBJ1-2, with D perhaps TRBD1 (5 bases). The germline CDR1 and CDR2 sequences are SGDLS and YYNGEE. V lost 3 bases and J 0 bases, leaving 12 bases between the germline ends. This CDR3 is built from 15 residues.

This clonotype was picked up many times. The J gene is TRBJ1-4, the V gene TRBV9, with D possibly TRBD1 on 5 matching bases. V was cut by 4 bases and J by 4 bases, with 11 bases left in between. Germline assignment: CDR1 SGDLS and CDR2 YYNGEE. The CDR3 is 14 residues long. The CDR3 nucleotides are TGTGCCAGCAGCCTCGGGGACCTTAATGAAAAACTGTTTTTT. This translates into CASSLGDLNEKLFF. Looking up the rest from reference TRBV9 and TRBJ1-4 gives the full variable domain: DSGVTQTPKHLITATGQRVTLRCSPRSGDLSVYWYQQSLDQGLQFLIQYYNGEERAKGNILERFSAQQFPDLHSELNLSSLELGDSALYFCASSLGDLNEKLFFGSGTQLSVL.

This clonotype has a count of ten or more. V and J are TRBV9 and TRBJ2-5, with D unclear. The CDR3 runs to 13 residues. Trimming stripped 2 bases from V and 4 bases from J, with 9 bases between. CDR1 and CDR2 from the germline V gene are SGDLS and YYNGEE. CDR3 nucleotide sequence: TGTGCCAGCAGCGTGTCCAGAGCAGAGACCCAGTACTTC. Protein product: CASSVSRAETQYF.

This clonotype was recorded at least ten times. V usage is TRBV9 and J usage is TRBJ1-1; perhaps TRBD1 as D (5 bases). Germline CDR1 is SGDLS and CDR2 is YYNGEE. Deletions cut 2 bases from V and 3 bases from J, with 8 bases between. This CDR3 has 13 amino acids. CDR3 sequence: CASSVDRDTEAFF. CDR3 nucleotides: TGTGCCAGCAGCGTCGACAGAGACACTGAAGCTTTCTTT.

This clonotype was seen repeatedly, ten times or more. The CDR3 loop reads CASSAGTGQNTEAFF. CDR3 coding DNA: TGTGCCAGCAGCGCCGGGACAGGGCAGAACACTGAAGCTTTCTTT. The V call is TRBV9, the J call TRBJ1-1, with 9 positions matching TRBD1. Losses at the gene ends were 3 bases for V and 1 base for J; bases not matched to a gene: 4. The CDR3 spans 15 residues. The germline V gene encodes CDR1 SGDLS and CDR2 YYNGEE.

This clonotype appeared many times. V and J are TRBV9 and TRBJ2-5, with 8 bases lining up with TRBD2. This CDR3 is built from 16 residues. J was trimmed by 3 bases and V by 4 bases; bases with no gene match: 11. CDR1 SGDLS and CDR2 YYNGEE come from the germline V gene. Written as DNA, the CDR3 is TGTGCCAGCAGCCCCTCGGGAGGGGCGGTTGAAGAGACCCAGTACTTC. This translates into CASSPSGGAVEETQYF.

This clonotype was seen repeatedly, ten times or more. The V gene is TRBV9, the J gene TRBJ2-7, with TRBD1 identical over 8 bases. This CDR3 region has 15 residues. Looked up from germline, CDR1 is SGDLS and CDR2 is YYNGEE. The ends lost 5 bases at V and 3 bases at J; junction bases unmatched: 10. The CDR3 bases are TGTGCCAGCAGTCGAAACCCGGGACAGGACTACGAGCAGTACTTC. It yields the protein CASSRNPGQDYEQYF.

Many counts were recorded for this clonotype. The CDR3 region is CASSVDSGYGYTF. CDR3 nucleotides: TGTGCCAGCAGCGTAGATTCCGGGTATGGCTACACCTTC. The chain is built from TRBV9 and TRBJ1-2; D not resolved. V was clipped by 0 bases and J by 5 bases, with 8 bases between them. Germline values: CDR1 SGDLS, CDR2 YYNGEE. The CDR3 spans 13 residues.

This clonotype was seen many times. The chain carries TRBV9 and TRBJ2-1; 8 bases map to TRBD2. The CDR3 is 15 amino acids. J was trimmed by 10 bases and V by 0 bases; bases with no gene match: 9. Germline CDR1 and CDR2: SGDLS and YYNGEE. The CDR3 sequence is CASSVDPGGAREQFF. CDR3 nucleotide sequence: TGTGCCAGCAGCGTAGATCCCGGGGGGGCCAGGGAGCAGTTCTTC.

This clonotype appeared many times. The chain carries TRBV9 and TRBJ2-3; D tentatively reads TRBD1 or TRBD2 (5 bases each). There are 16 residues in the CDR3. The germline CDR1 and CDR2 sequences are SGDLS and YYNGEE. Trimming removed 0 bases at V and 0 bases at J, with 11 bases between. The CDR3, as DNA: TGTGCCAGCAGCGTAGGGGGGTTAGTGAGCACAGATACGCAGTATTTT. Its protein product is CASSVGGLVSTDTQYF.

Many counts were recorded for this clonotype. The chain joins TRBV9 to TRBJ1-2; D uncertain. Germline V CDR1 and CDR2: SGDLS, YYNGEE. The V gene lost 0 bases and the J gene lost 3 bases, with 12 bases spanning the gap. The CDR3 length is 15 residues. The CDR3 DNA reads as TGTGCCAGCAGCGTAGCCGCCGGGATGGACTATGGCTACACCTTC. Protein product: CASSVAAGMDYGYTF. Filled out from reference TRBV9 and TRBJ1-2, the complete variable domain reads DSGVTQTPKHLITATGQRVTLRCSPRSGDLSVYWYQQSLDQGLQFLIQYYNGEERAKGNILERFSAQQFPDLHSELNLSSLELGDSALYFCASSVAAGMDYGYTFGSGTRLTVV.

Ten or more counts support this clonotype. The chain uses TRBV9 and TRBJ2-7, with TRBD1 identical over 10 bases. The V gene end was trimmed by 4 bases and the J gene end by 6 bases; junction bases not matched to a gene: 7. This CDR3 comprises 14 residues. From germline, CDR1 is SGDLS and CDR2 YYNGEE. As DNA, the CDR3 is TGTGCCAGCAGCATTGCCGGGACAGGGGCCGAGCAGTACTTC. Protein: CASSIAGTGAEQYF. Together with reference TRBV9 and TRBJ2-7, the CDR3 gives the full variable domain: DSGVTQTPKHLITATGQRVTLRCSPRSGDLSVYWYQQSLDQGLQFLIQYYNGEERAKGNILERFSAQQFPDLHSELNLSSLELGDSALYFCASSIAGTGAEQYFGPGTRLTVT.

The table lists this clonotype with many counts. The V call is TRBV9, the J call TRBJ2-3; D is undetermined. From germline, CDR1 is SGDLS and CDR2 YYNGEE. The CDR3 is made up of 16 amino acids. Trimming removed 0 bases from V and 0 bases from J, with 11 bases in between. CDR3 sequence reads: CASSVEGLVSTDTQYF. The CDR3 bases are TGTGCCAGCAGCGTAGAAGGCCTAGTCAGCACAGATACGCAGTATTTT.

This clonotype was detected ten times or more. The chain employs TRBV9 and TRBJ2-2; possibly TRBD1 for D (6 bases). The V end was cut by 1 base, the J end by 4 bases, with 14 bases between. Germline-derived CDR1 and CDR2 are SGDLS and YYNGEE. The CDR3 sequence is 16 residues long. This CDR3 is CASSVSRGWGTGELFF. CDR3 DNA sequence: TGTGCCAGCAGCGTAAGCAGGGGATGGGGCACCGGGGAGCTGTTTTTT.

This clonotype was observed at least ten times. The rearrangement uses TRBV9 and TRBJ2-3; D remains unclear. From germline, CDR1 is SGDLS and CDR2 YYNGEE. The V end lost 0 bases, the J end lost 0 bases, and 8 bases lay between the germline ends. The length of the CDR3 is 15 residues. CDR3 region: CASSVGPQSTDTQYF. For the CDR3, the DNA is TGTGCCAGCAGCGTAGGACCTCAAAGCACAGATACGCAGTATTTT.

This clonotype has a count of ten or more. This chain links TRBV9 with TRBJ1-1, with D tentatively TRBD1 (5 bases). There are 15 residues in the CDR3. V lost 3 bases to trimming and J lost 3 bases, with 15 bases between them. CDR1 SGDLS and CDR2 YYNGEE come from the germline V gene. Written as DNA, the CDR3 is TGTGCCAGCAGCGGGGGGGTCCAACGTGACACTGAAGCTTTCTTT. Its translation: CASSGGVQRDTEAFF.

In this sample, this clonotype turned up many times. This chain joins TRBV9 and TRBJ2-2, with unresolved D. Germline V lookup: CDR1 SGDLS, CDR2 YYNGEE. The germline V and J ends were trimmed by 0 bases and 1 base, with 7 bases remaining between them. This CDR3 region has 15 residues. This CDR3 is CASSVVSLNTGELFF. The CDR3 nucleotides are TGTGCCAGCAGCGTAGTTTCTCTGAACACCGGGGAGCTGTTTTTT.

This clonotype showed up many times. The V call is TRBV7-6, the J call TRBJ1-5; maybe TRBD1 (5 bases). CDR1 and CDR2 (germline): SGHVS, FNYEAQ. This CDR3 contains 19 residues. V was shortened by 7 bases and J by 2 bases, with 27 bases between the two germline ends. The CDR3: CASTNVGAVAFDRNQPQHF. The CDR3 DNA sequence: TGTGCCAGCACCAACGTAGGGGCAGTAGCTTTTGACCGCAATCAGCCCCAGCATTTT.

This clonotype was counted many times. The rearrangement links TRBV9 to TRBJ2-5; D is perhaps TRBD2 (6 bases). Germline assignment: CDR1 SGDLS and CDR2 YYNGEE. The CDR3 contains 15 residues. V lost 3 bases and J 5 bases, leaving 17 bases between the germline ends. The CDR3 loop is CASSAGGAVRETQYF. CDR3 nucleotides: TGTGCCAGCAGCGCCGGGGGAGCGGTACGGGAGACCCAGTACTTC.

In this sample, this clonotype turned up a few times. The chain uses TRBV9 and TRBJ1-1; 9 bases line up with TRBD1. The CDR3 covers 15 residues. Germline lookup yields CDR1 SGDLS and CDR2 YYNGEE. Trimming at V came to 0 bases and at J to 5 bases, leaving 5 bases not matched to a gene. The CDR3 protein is CASSVVSGTGTEAFF. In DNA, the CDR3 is TGTGCCAGCAGCGTAGTCTCCGGGACAGGGACTGAAGCTTTCTTT.

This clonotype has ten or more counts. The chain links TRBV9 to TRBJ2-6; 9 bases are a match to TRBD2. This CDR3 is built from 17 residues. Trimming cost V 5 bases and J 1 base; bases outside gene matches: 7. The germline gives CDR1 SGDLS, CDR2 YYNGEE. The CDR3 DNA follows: TGTGCCAGCAGTAGGGTAGCGGGAGCTTCTGGGGCCAACGTCCTGACTTTC. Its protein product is CASSRVAGASGANVLTF.